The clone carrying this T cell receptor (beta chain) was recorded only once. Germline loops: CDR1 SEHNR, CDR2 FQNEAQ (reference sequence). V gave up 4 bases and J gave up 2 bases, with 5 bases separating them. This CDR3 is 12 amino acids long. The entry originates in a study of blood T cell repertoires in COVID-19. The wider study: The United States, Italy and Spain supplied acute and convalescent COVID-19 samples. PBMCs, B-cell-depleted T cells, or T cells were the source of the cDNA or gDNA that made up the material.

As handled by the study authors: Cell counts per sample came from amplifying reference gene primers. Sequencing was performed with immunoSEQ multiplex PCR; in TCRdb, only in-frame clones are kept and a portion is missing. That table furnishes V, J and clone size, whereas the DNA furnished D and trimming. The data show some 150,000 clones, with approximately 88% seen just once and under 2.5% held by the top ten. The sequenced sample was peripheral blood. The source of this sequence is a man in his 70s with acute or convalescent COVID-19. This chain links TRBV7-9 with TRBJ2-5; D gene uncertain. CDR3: CASSYLQETQYF. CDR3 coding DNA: TGTGCCAGCAGCTATCTGCAAGAGACCCAGTACTTC.